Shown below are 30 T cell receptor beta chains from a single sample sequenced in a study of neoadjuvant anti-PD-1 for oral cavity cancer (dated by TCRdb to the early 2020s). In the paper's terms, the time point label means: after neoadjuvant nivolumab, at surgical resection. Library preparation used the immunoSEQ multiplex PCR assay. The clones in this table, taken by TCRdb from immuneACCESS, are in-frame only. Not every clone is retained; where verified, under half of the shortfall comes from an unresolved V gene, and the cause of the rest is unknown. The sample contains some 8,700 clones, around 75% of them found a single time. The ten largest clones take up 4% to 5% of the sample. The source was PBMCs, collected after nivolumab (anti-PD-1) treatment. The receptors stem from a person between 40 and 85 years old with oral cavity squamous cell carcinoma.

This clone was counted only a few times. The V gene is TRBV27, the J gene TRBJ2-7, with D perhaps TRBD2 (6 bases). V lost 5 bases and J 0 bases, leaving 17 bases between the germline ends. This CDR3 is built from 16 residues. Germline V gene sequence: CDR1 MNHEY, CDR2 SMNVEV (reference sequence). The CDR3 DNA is TGTGCCAGCAGTCGGGAGCCCCCGAGGAGCTCCTACGAGCAGTACTTC. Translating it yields CASSREPPRSSYEQYF.

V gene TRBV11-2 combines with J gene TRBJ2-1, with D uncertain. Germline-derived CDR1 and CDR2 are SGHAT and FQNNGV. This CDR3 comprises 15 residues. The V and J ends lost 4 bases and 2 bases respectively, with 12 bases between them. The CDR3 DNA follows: TGTGCCAGCAGCTCTCGGGTGTCCCCCTACAATGAGCAGTTCTTC. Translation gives CASSSRVSPYNEQFF. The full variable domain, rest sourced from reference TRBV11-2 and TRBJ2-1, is EAGVAQSPRYKIIEKRQSVAFWCNPISGHATLYWYQQILGQGPKLLIQFQNNGVVDDSQLPKDRFSAERLKGVDSTLKIQPAKLEDSAVYLCASSSRVSPYNEQFFGPGTRLTVL.

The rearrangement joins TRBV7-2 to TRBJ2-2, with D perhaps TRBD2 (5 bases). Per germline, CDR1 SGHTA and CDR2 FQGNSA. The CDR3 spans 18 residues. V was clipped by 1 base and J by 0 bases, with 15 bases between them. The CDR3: CASSLGRKRLSNTGELFF. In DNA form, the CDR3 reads TGTGCCAGCAGCTTAGGGAGGAAGAGACTATCGAACACCGGGGAGCTGTTTTTT. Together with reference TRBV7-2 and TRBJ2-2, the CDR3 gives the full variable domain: GAGVSQSPSNKVTEKGKDVELRCDPISGHTALYWYRQSLGQGLEFLIYFQGNSAPDKSGLPSDRFSAERTGGSVSTLTIQRTQQEDSAVYLCASSLGRKRLSNTGELFFGEGSRLTVL.

Written as DNA, the CDR3 is TGTGCCAGTAGTGCTAGCGGGAGGAGGGATACGCAGTATTTT. The encoded protein is CASSASGRRDTQYF. The rearrangement joins TRBV19 to TRBJ2-3; 11 bases match TRBD2. In germline, CDR1 is LNHDA, CDR2 SQIVND (reference sequence). This CDR3 spans 14 amino acids. J gave up 6 bases and V 5 bases, and 4 bases lay outside the gene matches.

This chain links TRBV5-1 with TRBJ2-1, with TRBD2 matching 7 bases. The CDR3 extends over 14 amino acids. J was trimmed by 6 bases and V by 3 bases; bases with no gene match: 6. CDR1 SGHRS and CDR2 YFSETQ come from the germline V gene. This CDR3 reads CASSYLAASNEQFF. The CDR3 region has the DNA TGCGCCAGCAGCTACCTAGCGGCCTCCAATGAGCAGTTCTTC.

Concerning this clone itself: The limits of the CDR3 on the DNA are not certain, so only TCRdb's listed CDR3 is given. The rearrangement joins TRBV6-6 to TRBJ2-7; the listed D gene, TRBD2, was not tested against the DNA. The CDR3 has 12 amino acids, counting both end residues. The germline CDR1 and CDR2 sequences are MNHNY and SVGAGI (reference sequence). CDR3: CASSSSGYEQYF.

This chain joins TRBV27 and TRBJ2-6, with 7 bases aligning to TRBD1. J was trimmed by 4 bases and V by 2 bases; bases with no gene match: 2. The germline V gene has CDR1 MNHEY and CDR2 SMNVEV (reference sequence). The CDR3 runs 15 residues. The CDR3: CASSLRGPGANVLTF. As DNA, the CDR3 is TGTGCCAGCAGTTTAAGGGGGCCGGGGGCCAACGTCCTGACTTTC.

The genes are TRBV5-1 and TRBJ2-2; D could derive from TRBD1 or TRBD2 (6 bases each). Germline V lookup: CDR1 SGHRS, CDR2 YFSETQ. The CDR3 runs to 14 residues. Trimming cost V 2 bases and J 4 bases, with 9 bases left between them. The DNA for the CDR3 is TGCGCCAGCAGCTTTGGGGGGCGCACCGGGGAGCTGTTTTTT. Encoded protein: CASSFGGRTGELFF. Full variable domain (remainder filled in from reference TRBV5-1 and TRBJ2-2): KAGVTQTPRYLIKTRGQQVTLSCSPISGHRSVSWYQQTPGQGLQFLFEYFSETQRNKGNFPGRFSGRQFSNSRSEMNVSTLELGDSALYLCASSFGGRTGELFFGEGSRLTVL.

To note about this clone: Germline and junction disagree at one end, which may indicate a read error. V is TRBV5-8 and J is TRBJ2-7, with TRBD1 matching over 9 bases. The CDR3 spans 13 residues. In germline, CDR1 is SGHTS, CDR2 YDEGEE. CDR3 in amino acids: CASSLGQGDEQYF. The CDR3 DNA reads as TGTGCCAGCAGTTTGGGACAGGGCGACGAGCAGTACTTC.

In DNA, the CDR3 is TGTGCCATCAGTGACCCTGGACAGCCGAGGGTTGAAGCTTTCTTT. Its translation is CAISDPGQPRVEAFF. The chain joins TRBV10-3 to TRBJ1-1, with D tentatively TRBD1 (6 bases). The CDR3 contains 15 residues. V gave up 3 bases and J gave up 7 bases, with 18 bases separating them. Germline CDR1 is ENHRY and CDR2 is SYGVKD.

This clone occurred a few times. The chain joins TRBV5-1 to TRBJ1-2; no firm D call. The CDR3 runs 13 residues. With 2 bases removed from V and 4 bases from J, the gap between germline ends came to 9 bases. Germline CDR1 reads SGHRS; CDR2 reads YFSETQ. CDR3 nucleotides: TGCGCCAGCAGCTTCGACGGATCCTATGGCTACACCTTC. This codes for CASSFDGSYGYTF. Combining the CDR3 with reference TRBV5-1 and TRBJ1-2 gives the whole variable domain KAGVTQTPRYLIKTRGQQVTLSCSPISGHRSVSWYQQTPGQGLQFLFEYFSETQRNKGNFPGRFSGRQFSNSRSEMNVSTLELGDSALYLCASSFDGSYGYTFGSGTRLTVV.

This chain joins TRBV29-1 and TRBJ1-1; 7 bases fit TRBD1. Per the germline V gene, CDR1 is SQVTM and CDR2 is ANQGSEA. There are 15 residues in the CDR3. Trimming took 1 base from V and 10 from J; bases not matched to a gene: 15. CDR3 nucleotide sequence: TGCAGCGTTGAAGGGGGCCGCGGACAGGCTCGGGGAGCTTTCTTT. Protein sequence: CSVEGGRGQARGAFF.

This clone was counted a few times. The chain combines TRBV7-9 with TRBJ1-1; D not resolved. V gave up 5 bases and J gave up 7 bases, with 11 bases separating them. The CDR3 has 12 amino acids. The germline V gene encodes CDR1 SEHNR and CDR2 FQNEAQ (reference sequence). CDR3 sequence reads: CASSLGKDEAFF. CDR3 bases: TGTGCCAGCAGCCTTGGTAAGGATGAAGCTTTCTTT. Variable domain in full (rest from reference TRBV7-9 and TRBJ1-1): DTGVSQNPRHKITKRGQNVTFRCDPISEHNRLYWYRQTLGQGPEFLTYFQNEAQLEKSRLLSDRFSAERPKGSFSTLEIQRTEQGDSAMYLCASSLGKDEAFFGQGTRLTVV.

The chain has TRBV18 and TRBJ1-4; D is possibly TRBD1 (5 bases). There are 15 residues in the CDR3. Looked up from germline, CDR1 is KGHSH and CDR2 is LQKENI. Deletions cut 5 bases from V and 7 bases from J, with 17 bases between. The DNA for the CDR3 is TGTGCCAGCTCAGTGAGACAGAAATCGGGTGAAAAACTGTTTTTT. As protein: CASSVRQKSGEKLFF.

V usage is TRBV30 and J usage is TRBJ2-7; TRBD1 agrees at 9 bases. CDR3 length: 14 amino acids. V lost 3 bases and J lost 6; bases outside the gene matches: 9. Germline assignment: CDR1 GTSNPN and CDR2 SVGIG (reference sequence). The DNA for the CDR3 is TGTGCCTGGAGCGGTTCTGGGACAGGGCGCGAGCAGTACTTC. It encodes CAWSGSGTGREQYF.

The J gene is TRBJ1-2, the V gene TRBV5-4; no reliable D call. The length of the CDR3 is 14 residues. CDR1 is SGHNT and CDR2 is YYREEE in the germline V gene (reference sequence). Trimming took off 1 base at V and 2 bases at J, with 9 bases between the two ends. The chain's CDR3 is CASSLFGMNYGYTF. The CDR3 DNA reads TGTGCCAGCAGCTTGTTCGGTATGAACTATGGCTACACCTTC. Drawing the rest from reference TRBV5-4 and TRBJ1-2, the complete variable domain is ETGVTQSPTHLIKTRGQQVTLRCSSQSGHNTVSWYQQALGQGPQFIFQYYREEENGRGNFPPRFSGLQFPNYSSELNVNALELDDSALYLCASSLFGMNYGYTFGSGTRLTVV.

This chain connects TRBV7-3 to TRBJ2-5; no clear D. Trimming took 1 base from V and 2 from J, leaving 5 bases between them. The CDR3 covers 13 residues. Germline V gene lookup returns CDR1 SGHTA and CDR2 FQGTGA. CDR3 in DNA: TGTGCCAGCAGCTTAAACCCACAAGAGACCCAGTACTTC. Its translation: CASSLNPQETQYF.

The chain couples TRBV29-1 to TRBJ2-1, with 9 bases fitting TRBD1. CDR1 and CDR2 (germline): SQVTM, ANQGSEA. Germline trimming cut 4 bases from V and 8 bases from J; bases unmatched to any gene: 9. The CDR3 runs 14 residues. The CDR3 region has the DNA TGCAGCGTTGTGGGGGACAGGGCTATCGATGAGCAGTTCTTC. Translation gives CSVVGDRAIDEQFF.

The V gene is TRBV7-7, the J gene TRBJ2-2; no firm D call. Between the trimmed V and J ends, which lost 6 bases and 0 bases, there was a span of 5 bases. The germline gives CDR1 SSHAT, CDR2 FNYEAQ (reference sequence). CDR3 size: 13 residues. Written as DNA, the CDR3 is TGTGCCAGCAGTCGGGCGAACACCGGGGAGCTGTTTTTT. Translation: CASSRANTGELFF.

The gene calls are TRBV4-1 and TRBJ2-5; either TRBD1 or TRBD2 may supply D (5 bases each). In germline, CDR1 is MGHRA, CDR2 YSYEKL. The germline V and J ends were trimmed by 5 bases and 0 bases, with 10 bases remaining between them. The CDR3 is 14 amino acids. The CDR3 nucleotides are TGCGCCAGCAGCTCCCGGGACCACCAAGAGACCCAGTACTTC. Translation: CASSSRDHQETQYF.

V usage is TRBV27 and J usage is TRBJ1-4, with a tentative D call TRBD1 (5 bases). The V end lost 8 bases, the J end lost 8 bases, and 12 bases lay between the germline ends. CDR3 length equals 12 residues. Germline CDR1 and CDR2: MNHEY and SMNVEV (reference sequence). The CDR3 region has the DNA TGTGCCAGCTCGGACATAGGGGAAAAACTGTTTTTT. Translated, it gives CASSDIGEKLFF.

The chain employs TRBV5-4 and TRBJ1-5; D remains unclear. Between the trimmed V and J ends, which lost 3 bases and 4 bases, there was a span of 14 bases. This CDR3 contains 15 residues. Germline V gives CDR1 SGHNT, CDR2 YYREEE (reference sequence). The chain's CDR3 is CASSSGSGVNQPQHF. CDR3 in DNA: TGTGCCAGCAGCTCTGGCAGCGGAGTAAATCAGCCCCAGCATTTT. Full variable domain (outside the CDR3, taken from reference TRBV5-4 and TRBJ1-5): ETGVTQSPTHLIKTRGQQVTLRCSSQSGHNTVSWYQQALGQGPQFIFQYYREEENGRGNFPPRFSGLQFPNYSSELNVNALELDDSALYLCASSSGSGVNQPQHFGDGTRLSIL.

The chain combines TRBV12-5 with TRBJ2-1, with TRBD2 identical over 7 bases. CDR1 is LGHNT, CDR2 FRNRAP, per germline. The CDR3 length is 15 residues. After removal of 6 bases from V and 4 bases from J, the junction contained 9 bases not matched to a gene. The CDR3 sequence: CASGAGVQPYNEQFF. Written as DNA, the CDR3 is TGTGCTAGTGGGGCGGGAGTACAACCGTACAATGAGCAGTTCTTC.

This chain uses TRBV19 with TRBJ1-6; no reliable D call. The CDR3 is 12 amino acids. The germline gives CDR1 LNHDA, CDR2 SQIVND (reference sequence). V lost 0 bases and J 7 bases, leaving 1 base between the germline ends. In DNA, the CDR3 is TGTGCCAGTAGTATAGAGAATTCACCCCTCCACTTT. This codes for CASSIENSPLHF.

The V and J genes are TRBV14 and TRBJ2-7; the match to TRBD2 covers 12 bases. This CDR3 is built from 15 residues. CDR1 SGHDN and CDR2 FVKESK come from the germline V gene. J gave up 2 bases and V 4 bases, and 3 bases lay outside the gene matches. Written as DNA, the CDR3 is TGTGCCAGCAGCCCGGGACTAGCGGGCCCCTACGAGCAGTACTTC. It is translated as CASSPGLAGPYEQYF. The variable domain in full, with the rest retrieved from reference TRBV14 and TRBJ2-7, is EAGVTQFPSHSVIEKGQTVTLRCDPISGHDNLYWYRRVMGKEIKFLLHFVKESKQDESGMPNNRFLAERTGGTYSTLKVQPAELEDSGVYFCASSPGLAGPYEQYFGPGTRLTVT.

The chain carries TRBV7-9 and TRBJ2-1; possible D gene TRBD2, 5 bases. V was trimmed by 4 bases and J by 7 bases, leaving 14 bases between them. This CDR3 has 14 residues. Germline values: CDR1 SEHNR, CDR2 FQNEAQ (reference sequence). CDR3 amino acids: CASSYRGTANEQFF. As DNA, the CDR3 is TGTGCCAGCAGCTATCGGGGAACCGCGAATGAGCAGTTCTTC.

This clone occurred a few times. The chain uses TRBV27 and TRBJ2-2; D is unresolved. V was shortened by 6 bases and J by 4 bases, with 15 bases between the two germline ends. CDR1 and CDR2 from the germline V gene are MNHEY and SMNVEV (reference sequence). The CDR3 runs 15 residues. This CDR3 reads CASRPREQFTGELFF. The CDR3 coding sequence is TGTGCCAGCAGACCTAGGGAACAGTTCACCGGGGAGCTGTTTTTT.

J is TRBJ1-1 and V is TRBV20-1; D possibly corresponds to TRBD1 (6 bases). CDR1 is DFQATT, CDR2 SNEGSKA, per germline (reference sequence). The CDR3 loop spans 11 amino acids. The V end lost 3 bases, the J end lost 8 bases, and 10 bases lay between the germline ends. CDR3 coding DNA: TGCAGTGCTAGGAGCGACAGGGAAGCTTTCTTT. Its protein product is CSARSDREAFF.

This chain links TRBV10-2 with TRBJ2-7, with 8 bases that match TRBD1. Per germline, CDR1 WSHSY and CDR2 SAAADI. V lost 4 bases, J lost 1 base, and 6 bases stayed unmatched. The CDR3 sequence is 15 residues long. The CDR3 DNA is TGCGCCAGCAGTGTCGAGACAGGGGCGTCCTACGAGCAGTACTTC. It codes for CASSVETGASYEQYF.

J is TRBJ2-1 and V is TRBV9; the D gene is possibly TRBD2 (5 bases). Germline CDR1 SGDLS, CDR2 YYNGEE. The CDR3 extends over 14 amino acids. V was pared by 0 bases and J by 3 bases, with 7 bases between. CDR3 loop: CASSVERGYNEQFF. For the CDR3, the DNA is TGTGCCAGCAGCGTAGAACGGGGCTACAATGAGCAGTTCTTC. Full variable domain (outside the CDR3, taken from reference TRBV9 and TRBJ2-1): DSGVTQTPKHLITATGQRVTLRCSPRSGDLSVYWYQQSLDQGLQFLIQYYNGEERAKGNILERFSAQQFPDLHSELNLSSLELGDSALYFCASSVERGYNEQFFGPGTRLTVL.